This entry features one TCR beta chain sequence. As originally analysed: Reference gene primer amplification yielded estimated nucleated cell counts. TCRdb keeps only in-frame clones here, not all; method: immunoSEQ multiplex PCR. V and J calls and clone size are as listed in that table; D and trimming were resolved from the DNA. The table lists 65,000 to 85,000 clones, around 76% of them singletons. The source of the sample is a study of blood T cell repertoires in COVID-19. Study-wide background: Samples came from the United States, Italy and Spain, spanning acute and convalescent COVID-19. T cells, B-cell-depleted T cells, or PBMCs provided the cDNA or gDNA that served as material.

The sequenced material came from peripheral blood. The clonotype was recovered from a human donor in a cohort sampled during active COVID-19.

The CDR3 DNA follows: TGTGCCACCAGAGGGGGAAGCACAGATACGCAGTATTTT. This translates into CATRGGSTDTQYF. The chain employs TRBV24-1 and TRBJ2-3, with a weak D call TRBD1 (6 bases). This CDR3 is built from 13 residues. Trimming removed 7 bases from V and 0 bases from J, with 7 bases in between. The germline V gene encodes CDR1 KGHDR and CDR2 SFDVKD.